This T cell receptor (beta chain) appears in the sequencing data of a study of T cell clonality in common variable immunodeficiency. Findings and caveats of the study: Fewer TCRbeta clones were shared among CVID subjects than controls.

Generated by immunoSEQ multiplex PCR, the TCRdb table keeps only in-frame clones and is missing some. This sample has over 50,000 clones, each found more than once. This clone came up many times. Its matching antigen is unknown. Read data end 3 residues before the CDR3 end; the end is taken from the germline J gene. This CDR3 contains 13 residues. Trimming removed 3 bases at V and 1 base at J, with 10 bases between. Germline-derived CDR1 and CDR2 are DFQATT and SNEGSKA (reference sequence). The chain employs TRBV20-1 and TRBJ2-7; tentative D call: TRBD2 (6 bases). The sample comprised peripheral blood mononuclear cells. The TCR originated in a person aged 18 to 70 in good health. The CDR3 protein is CSASSSVSYEQYF. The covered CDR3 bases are TGCAGTGCTAGTTCTAGCGTTTCCTACGAG.